A selection of T cell receptor beta chains follows, all from one sample in a study of T cell responses to AZD1222 COVID-19 vaccine. Generated by immunoSEQ multiplex PCR, the TCRdb table keeps only in-frame clones and is missing some. The table records over 150,000 clones, roughly nine tenths of them present only once. This specimen was peripheral blood, taken on day 0 of AZD1222 vaccination. These TCRs come from an adult in good health. Both conserved end residues are part of each CDR3. The D gene is left open where the match is weak. The size entry is marked missing in some rows and otherwise reads once, few, many or a size class.

v_call	j_call	clone_size	d_call	cdr3_nt	cdr3_aa
TRBV7-2	TRBJ1-2	.	.	TGTGCCAGCAGGGAGGGTTATGGCTACACCTTC	CASREGYGYTF
TRBV12-3/TRBV12-4	TRBJ1-2	once	TRBD1	TGTGCCTTACAGACAGGGTCTAACTATGGCTACACCTTC	CALQTGSNYGYTF
TRBV7-2	TRBJ1-2	.	.	TGTGCCAGCAGCTTTACAGGGCAGGGCTACACCTTC	CASSFTGQGYTF
TRBV4-1	TRBJ2-5	.	.	TGCGCCAGCAGCCAAGCGCGGAGGGGGGGCGAGGAGACCCAGTACTTC	CASSQARRGGEETQYF
TRBV7-6	TRBJ2-1	.	TRBD2	TGTGCCAGCAGCACGGCGGGAGGAAACAATGAGCAGTTCTTC	CASSTAGGNNEQFF
TRBV19	TRBJ1-1	few	.	TGTGCCAGTAGTATTGGCGCCCTACGGGTCACTGAAGCTTTCTTT	CASSIGALRVTEAFF
TRBV5-4	TRBJ2-7	.	.	TGTGCCAGCAGCTTGTTGGGGGCGGGAGCCTACGAGCAGTACTTC	CASSLLGAGAYEQYF
TRBV19	TRBJ1-1	.	.	TGTGCCAGTAGCCAACAGTTAAGGGACACTGAAGCTTTCTTT	CASSQQLRDTEAFF
TRBV3-1/TRBV3-2	TRBJ2-1	.	.	TGTGCCAGCAGCCAAGATTTTAACGATGAGCAGTTCTTC	CASSQDFNDEQFF
TRBV9	TRBJ1-2	.	.	TGTGCCAGCAGCGAGCATACGGGGCAGGGCTACACCTTC	CASSEHTGQGYTF
TRBV5-6	TRBJ2-7	once	.	TGTGCCAGCAGCTTATCGGTCCCGGGACACGAGCAGTACTTC	CASSLSVPGHEQYF
TRBV27	TRBJ2-7	.	TRBD1	TGTGCCAGCAGCCCAGGGACAGGGGGGTACGAGCAGTACTTC	CASSPGTGGYEQYF
TRBV30	TRBJ1-2	.	.	TGTGCCCTGAGGGATACCAACTATGGCTACACCTTC	CALRDTNYGYTF
TRBV11-3	TRBJ2-7	.	.	TGTGCCAGCAGCTCCAACCTCCAGGGTACCTCCGAGCAGTACTTC	CASSSNLQGTSEQYF
TRBV30	TRBJ2-7	.	TRBD2	TGTGCCTGGAGTCCGGGACTATCCTACGAGCAGTACTTC	CAWSPGLSYEQYF
TRBV4-3	TRBJ1-1	.	.	TGCGCCAGCAGCCAAGGAGGGCTGAACACTGAAGCTTTCTTT	CASSQGGLNTEAFF
TRBV4-3	TRBJ1-2	.	.	TGCGCCAGCAGCCAAGATCGACTCGACCCTGACGGCGATGGCTACACCTTC	CASSQDRLDPDGDGYTF
TRBV4-1	TRBJ1-5	.	TRBD1	TGCGCCAGCAGCCAAGATGCGGGGACAGATCAGCCCCAGCATTTT	CASSQDAGTDQPQHF